Detailed here is one T cell receptor (beta chain). The CDR3 length is 17 residues. In germline, CDR1 is LNHDA, CDR2 SQIVND (reference sequence). With V trimmed by 5 bases and J by 6 bases, 11 bases remained unmatched. The source of the sample is a study of blood T cell repertoires in COVID-19. Study context: T cells, B-cell-depleted T cells, or PBMCs provided the cDNA or gDNA that served as material.

Participants spanned ages roughly 18 to 90 years and resided in roughly 26 US areas. Categorization into cohorts depended on clinical history that participants reported. In the original processing: By means of reference gene primer amplification, nucleated cell counts were estimated. Measured with immunoSEQ multiplex PCR; TCRdb has only the in-frame clones, and not every one. V and J calls and clone size are those listed in that table; D and trimming were worked out from the DNA. The sample yields hundreds of thousands of clones, roughly nine tenths seen once. The specimen was PBMCs or T cells enriched from blood (not recorded which). The chain links TRBV19 to TRBJ1-5; 12 nucleotides agree with TRBD1. This TCR was recovered from a woman under 30 with acute COVID-19. CDR3 amino acids: CASSYRVGTGGSQPQHF. The CDR3 nucleotides read TGTGCCAGTAGTTACAGGGTGGGGACAGGGGGCTCTCAGCCCCAGCATTTT.